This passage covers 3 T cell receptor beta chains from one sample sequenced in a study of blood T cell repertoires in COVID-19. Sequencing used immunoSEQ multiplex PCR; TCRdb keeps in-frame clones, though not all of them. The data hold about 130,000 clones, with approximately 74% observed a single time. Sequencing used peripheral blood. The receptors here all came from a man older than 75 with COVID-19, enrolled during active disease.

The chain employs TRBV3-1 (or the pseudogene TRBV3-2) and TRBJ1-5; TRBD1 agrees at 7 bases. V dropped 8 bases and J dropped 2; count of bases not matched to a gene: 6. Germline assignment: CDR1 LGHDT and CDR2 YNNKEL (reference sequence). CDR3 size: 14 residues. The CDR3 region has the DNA TGTGCCAGCGGGACAGTTGGAGGCAATCAGCCCCAGCATTTT. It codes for CASGTVGGNQPQHF.

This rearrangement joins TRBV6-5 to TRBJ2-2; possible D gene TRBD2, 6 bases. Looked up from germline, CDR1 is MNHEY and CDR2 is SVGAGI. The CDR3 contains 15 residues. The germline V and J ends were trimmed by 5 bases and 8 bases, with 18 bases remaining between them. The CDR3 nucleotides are TGTGCCAGCAGTAGTTGGCGGGACCGACCAGGGGAGCTGTTTTTT. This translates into CASSSWRDRPGELFF.

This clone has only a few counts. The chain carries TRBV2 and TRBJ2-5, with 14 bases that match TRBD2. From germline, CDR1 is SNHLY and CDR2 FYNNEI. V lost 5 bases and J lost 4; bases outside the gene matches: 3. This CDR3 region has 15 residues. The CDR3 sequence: CASSPGLAGAETQYF. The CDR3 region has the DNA TGTGCCAGCAGTCCGGGACTAGCGGGAGCAGAGACCCAGTACTTC.